Presented here are 23 T cell receptor beta chains from one specimen sequenced in a study of cytomegalovirus exposure and HLA in healthy donors. PCR primers comprised 60 Vbeta and 13 Jbeta primers. TCRdb keeps only in-frame clones here, not all; method: immunoSEQ multiplex PCR. The repertoire holds roughly 160,000 clones, roughly 84% seen once, with 1.2% in the top ten. Sequencing used PBMCs. These receptors all stem from a boy younger than 10 in good health and CMV-seronegative.

The rearrangement uses TRBV28 and TRBJ2-7, with D possibly TRBD2 on 6 matching bases. Germline loops: CDR1 MDHEN, CDR2 SYDVKM. V lost 6 bases to trimming and J lost 3 bases, with 21 bases between them. This CDR3 contains 16 residues. This CDR3 is CASSLGGATAIYEQYV. CDR3 nucleotides: TGTGCCAGCAGCCTAGGAGGGGCTACGGCGATCTACGAGCAGTACGTC.

The rearrangement uses TRBV27 and TRBJ1-5; 7 bases are a match to TRBD1. The V and J ends lost 5 bases and 2 bases, in that order; junction bases with no gene match: 15. The CDR3 sequence is 18 residues long. Germline CDR1 and CDR2: MNHEY and SMNVEV (reference sequence). CDR3 sequence reads: CASSRRTGPNGGNQPQHF. Written as DNA, the CDR3 is TGTGCCAGCAGTCGCCGGACAGGTCCAAATGGAGGCAATCAGCCCCAGCATTTT.

This chain uses TRBV19 with TRBJ1-4; D not certain. V gave up 0 bases and J gave up 3 bases, with 11 bases separating them. The CDR3 runs to 16 residues. CDR1 is LNHDA, CDR2 SQIVND, per germline (reference sequence). The CDR3 coding sequence is TGTGCCAGTAGTATAGAGGGCGGGCCTTCTAATGAAAAACTGTTTTTT. It is translated as CASSIEGGPSNEKLFF.

The rearrangement joins TRBV9 to TRBJ2-1; 7 bases align to TRBD1. CDR1 and CDR2 (germline): SGDLS, YYNGEE. The CDR3 totals 15 residues. J gave up 7 bases and V 2 bases, and 9 bases lay outside the gene matches. The CDR3 sequence: CASSVEGGKRNEQFF. The DNA for the CDR3 is TGTGCCAGCAGCGTCGAAGGGGGCAAGAGGAATGAGCAGTTCTTC.

The rearrangement joins TRBV30 to TRBJ2-3; possible D gene TRBD2, 5 bases. CDR1 GTSNPN and CDR2 SVGIG come from the germline V gene (reference sequence). V was shortened by 1 base and J by 0 bases, with 8 bases between the two germline ends. The CDR3 totals 14 residues. CDR3: CAWSATGSTDTQYF. The CDR3 DNA reads TGTGCCTGGAGTGCTACGGGGAGCACAGATACGCAGTATTTT.

The J gene is TRBJ1-3, the V gene TRBV7-9, with D unclear. V lost 0 bases and J lost 3, with 9 bases in between. The germline gives CDR1 SEHNR, CDR2 FQNEAQ (reference sequence). The CDR3 loop spans 15 amino acids. This CDR3 is CASSLAGSSGNTIYF. The CDR3 DNA reads TGTGCCAGCAGCTTAGCGGGTTCTAGTGGAAACACCATATATTTT.

This chain's CDR3 is CASTSRVDGELFF. For the CDR3, the DNA is TGTGCCAGCACCTCGAGGGTCGACGGGGAGCTGTTTTTT. The gene calls are TRBV9 and TRBJ2-2; D is perhaps TRBD2 (5 bases). Germline CDR1 SGDLS, CDR2 YYNGEE. V lost 6 bases to trimming and J lost 7 bases, with 13 bases between them. The CDR3 is 13 residues long. The full variable domain, in which reference TRBV9 and TRBJ2-2 provide the parts outside the CDR3, is DSGVTQTPKHLITATGQRVTLRCSPRSGDLSVYWYQQSLDQGLQFLIQYYNGEERAKGNILERFSAQQFPDLHSELNLSSLELGDSALYFCASTSRVDGELFFGEGSRLTVL.

The chain recombines TRBV7-9 with TRBJ2-7, with D possibly matching TRBD1 (6 bases). CDR3 length equals 14 residues. CDR1 is SEHNR, CDR2 FQNEAQ, per germline (reference sequence). Deletions cut 4 bases from V and 3 bases from J, with 13 bases between. The CDR3: CASSSQGLIYEQYF. CDR3 coding DNA: TGTGCCAGCAGCTCGCAGGGGCTAATCTACGAGCAGTACTTC.

This chain links TRBV6-1 with TRBJ1-2; the match to TRBD1 covers 7 bases. This CDR3 is 14 amino acids long. V dropped 4 bases and J dropped 4; count of bases not matched to a gene: 6. Germline V lookup: CDR1 MNHNS, CDR2 SASEGT. The CDR3 here is CASSANRGGYGYTF. CDR3 nucleotide sequence: TGTGCCAGCAGTGCCAACAGGGGTGGCTATGGCTACACCTTC.

V is TRBV27 and J is TRBJ1-1; 7 nucleotides line up with TRBD1. Trimming took 6 bases from V and 4 from J; bases not matched to a gene: 5. CDR1 is MNHEY, CDR2 SMNVEV, per germline (reference sequence). This CDR3 spans 13 amino acids. CDR3 residues: CASRYRGGTEAFF. CDR3 in DNA: TGTGCCAGCAGGTACAGGGGTGGCACTGAAGCTTTCTTT.

The chain has TRBV7-2 and TRBJ2-1, with D possibly being TRBD2 (5 bases). The CDR3 spans 17 residues. CDR1 and CDR2 (germline): SGHTA, FQGNSA. V lost 1 base and J 7 bases, leaving 20 bases between the germline ends. The CDR3 protein is CASSLVGAGSLGNEQFF. The CDR3 coding sequence is TGTGCCAGCAGCTTAGTTGGTGCGGGCTCTCTAGGGAATGAGCAGTTCTTC.

This clone was seen only once. The J gene is TRBJ2-6, the V gene TRBV10-3, with 7 bases aligning to TRBD1. Germline-derived CDR1 and CDR2 are ENHRY and SYGVKD. V dropped 6 bases and J dropped 0; count of bases not matched to a gene: 8. The CDR3 is 17 residues long. This CDR3 is CAISRQGGLSGANVLTF. In DNA, the CDR3 is TGTGCCATCAGCCGACAGGGCGGGCTCTCTGGGGCCAACGTCCTGACTTTC.

This chain connects TRBV2 to TRBJ1-1; 7 positions agree with TRBD1. The CDR3 length is 12 residues. The trim removed 6 bases at V and 9 bases at J, leaving 7 bases unmatched. Germline assignment: CDR1 SNHLY and CDR2 FYNNEI. In DNA, the CDR3 is TGTGCCAGCAGCCTCGGACAGGAGAAAGCTTTCTTT. This encodes CASSLGQEKAFF.

J is TRBJ1-2 and V is TRBV5-4, with D unresolved. The CDR3 length is 12 residues. V lost 0 bases and J 4 bases, leaving 4 bases between the germline ends. Germline CDR1 reads SGHNT; CDR2 reads YYREEE (reference sequence). The CDR3 coding sequence is TGTGCCAGCAGCTTGGAACTCTATGGCTACACCTTC. This sequence encodes CASSLELYGYTF.

This chain uses TRBV7-8 with TRBJ1-3; unclear D gene. The CDR3 is made up of 13 amino acids. Trimming removed 4 bases at V and 0 bases at J, with 4 bases between. The germline gives CDR1 SGHVS, CDR2 FQNEAQ. The CDR3 region is CASSSSSGNTIYF. CDR3 sequence (DNA): TGTGCCAGCAGCTCTTCCTCTGGAAACACCATATATTTT.

The rearrangement links TRBV19 to TRBJ2-7; a weak D match, TRBD1 (5 bases). The CDR3 runs to 15 residues. The germline V gene has CDR1 LNHDA and CDR2 SQIVND (reference sequence). V was clipped by 1 base and J by 0 bases, with 10 bases between them. In nucleotides, the CDR3 is TGTGCCAGTAGTATAGGGGGCAGCTACTCCTACGAGCAGTACTTC. Its translation: CASSIGGSYSYEQYF.

J is TRBJ2-2 and V is TRBV6-5, with 10 bases fitting TRBD2. Germline CDR1 is MNHEY and CDR2 is SVGAGI. J gave up 5 bases and V 4 bases, and 4 bases lay outside the gene matches. The CDR3 is 15 amino acids. The CDR3 loop reads CASSFEREGTGELFF. The DNA of the CDR3 is TGTGCCAGCAGTTTCGAGCGGGAGGGGACCGGGGAGCTGTTTTTT.

V gene TRBV5-1 combines with J gene TRBJ2-5; the match to TRBD1 covers 9 bases. This CDR3 is built from 15 residues. With V trimmed by 0 bases and J by 3 bases, 3 bases remained unmatched. Germline CDR1 reads SGHRS; CDR2 reads YFSETQ. The CDR3, as DNA: TGCGCCAGCAGCTTGGCGGGACAGGGAAAAGAGACCCAGTACTTC. Residues: CASSLAGQGKETQYF.

The chain employs TRBV21-1 and TRBJ2-7; the table's D call, TRBD2, was not checked against the DNA. TRBV21-1 is designated a pseudogene. The CDR3 sequence is 15 residues long. The chain's CDR3 is CASSKEDAGGYEQYV. CDR3 in DNA: TGTGCCAGCAGCAAAGAGGATGCGGGGGGCTACGAGCAGTACGTC.

A remark on this clone: At the DNA level, this CDR3 is encoded by other sequences in the same sample as well. This sequence joins TRBV5-7 and TRBJ1-4; D unclear. TRBV5-7 is recorded as an ORF, its role being uncertain. The CDR3 consists of 14 residues. V lost 3 bases and J lost 8, with 14 bases in between. The CDR3 loop is CASSSDRSREKLFF. The CDR3 DNA is TGTGCCAGCAGCTCGGATAGGAGTCGGGAAAAACTGTTTTTT.

V gene TRBV19 combines with J gene TRBJ1-6; D unresolved. With 4 bases removed from V and 10 bases from J, the gap between germline ends came to 11 bases. Germline values: CDR1 LNHDA, CDR2 SQIVND (reference sequence). The CDR3 runs 13 residues. CDR3 in DNA: TGTGCCAGTAGTACAGGATTGGGCTCACCCCTCCACTTT. Its translation: CASSTGLGSPLHF.

This sequence joins TRBV5-1 and TRBJ2-7, with D unresolved. Germline CDR1 SGHRS, CDR2 YFSETQ. This CDR3 is 15 amino acids long. V shed 5 bases and J shed 12 bases, with 27 bases lying between them. The chain's CDR3 is CASRQFSRCSCFWYV. DNA of the CDR3: TGCGCCAGCAGACAATTTTCCAGGTGCTCCTGTTTTTGGTACGTC.

The chain has TRBV6-5 and TRBJ1-2, with TRBD1 matching over 9 bases. The junction had 3 bases not matched to a gene; V was cut back by 10 bases and J by 0 bases. CDR1 is MNHEY, CDR2 SVGAGI, per germline. The CDR3 spans 13 residues. CDR3 sequence reads: CATGTGTNYGYTF. DNA for the CDR3: TGTGCCACTGGGACAGGGACTAACTATGGCTACACCTTC.